These 21 T cell receptor beta chains originate from one sample sequenced in a study of blood T cell repertoires in COVID-19. Assay used: immunoSEQ multiplex PCR; TCRdb lists only in-frame clones, some missing. The sample lists more than 200,000 clones; 70% to 90% were seen once. Sequences were obtained from peripheral blood. Receptor source: a woman in her sixties or seventies with COVID-19, enrolled during active disease.

This clone appeared a single time. The chain joins TRBV19 to TRBJ2-7; D possibly corresponds to TRBD2 (6 bases). The CDR3 has 12 amino acids. Germline lookup yields CDR1 LNHDA and CDR2 SQIVND (reference sequence). Deletions cut 5 bases from V and 9 bases from J, with 14 bases between. The CDR3 nucleotides are TGTGCCAGTAGTGGGACGGAGCGGGTGCAGTACTTC. This gives the protein CASSGTERVQYF. The whole variable domain, filled in from reference TRBV19 and TRBJ2-7, reads DGGITQSPKYLFRKEGQNVTLSCEQNLNHDAMYWYRQDPGQGLRLIYYSQIVNDFQKGDIAEGYSVSREKKESFPLTVTSAQKNPTAFYLCASSGTERVQYFGPGTRLTVT.

The V call is TRBV5-1, the J call TRBJ2-1, with 7 bases fitting TRBD2. This CDR3 spans 15 amino acids. CDR1 is SGHRS and CDR2 is YFSETQ in the germline V gene. With V trimmed by 4 bases and J by 0 bases, 4 bases remained unmatched. The CDR3 region has the DNA TGCGCCAGCAGCGGGCGGGAGAGCTCCTACAATGAGCAGTTCTTC. The encoded protein is CASSGRESSYNEQFF.

The chain combines TRBV10-3 with TRBJ1-1; 7 bases align to TRBD1. Germline V gene data show CDR1 as ENHRY and CDR2 as SYGVKD. CDR3 size: 14 residues. Trimming removed 5 bases from V and 5 bases from J; junction bases left unmatched: 8. Here the CDR3 reads CAISRQGDQTEAFF. The CDR3 coding sequence is TGTGCCATCAGTCGACAGGGAGATCAAACTGAAGCTTTCTTT.

In DNA, the CDR3 is TGCGCCAGCGGGGGGGTCTCCTACAATGAGCAGTTCTTC. This codes for CASGGVSYNEQFF. This chain connects TRBV4-1 to TRBJ2-1, with 7 bases identical to TRBD2. The CDR3 totals 13 residues. The junction had 1 base not matched to a gene; V was cut back by 8 bases and J by 0 bases. The germline V gene encodes CDR1 MGHRA and CDR2 YSYEKL.

The J gene is TRBJ2-3, the V gene TRBV20-1, with 9 positions matching TRBD1. This CDR3 has 11 residues. Germline V gene sequence: CDR1 DFQATT, CDR2 SNEGSKA (reference sequence). V dropped 3 bases and J dropped 14; count of bases not matched to a gene: 6. DNA of the CDR3: TGCAGTGCTAGCAGTCCGGGACAGGGGTATTTT. Its translation is CSASSPGQGYF.

The chain links TRBV30 to TRBJ1-6, with D possibly being TRBD1 (6 bases). V dropped 0 bases and J dropped 10 bases, with 16 bases sitting between them. CDR3 length: 15 amino acids. CDR1 and CDR2 from the germline V gene are GTSNPN and SVGIG (reference sequence). CDR3 bases: TGTGCCTGGAGTGTATACACAGGGCGAGTATCACCCCTCCACTTT. It specifies CAWSVYTGRVSPLHF.

In the case of this clone: A read error may account for a junction end that differs from germline. The V and J genes are TRBV28 and TRBJ2-1; D is unclear. There are 15 residues in the CDR3. Germline V gene lookup returns CDR1 MDHEN and CDR2 SYDVKM. CDR3 sequence: CASRRRESAYNGQFF. The CDR3 bases are TGTGCCAGCAGACGGAGAGAGAGTGCCTACAATGGGCAGTTCTTC.

Regarding this clone: Within the sample, other DNA sequences also encode this same CDR3. This sequence joins TRBV5-1 and TRBJ2-1; the match to TRBD2 covers 13 bases. The CDR3 loop spans 17 amino acids. The germline V gene encodes CDR1 SGHRS and CDR2 YFSETQ. V gave up 0 bases and J gave up 7 bases; unmatched junction bases: 7. The CDR3 loop is CASSLVGTSGIGNEQFF. DNA of the CDR3: TGCGCCAGCAGCTTGGTGGGGACTAGCGGGATCGGAAATGAGCAGTTCTTC.

The CDR3 spells CATSREGSTFSLAKNIQYF. The CDR3 DNA reads TGTGCCACCAGCAGAGAGGGCTCCACCTTCTCTCTAGCCAAAAACATTCAGTACTTC. The chain combines TRBV15 with TRBJ2-4; no definite D call. This CDR3 has 19 residues. Germline V lookup: CDR1 LNHNV, CDR2 YYDKDF (reference sequence). V was clipped by 0 bases and J by 0 bases, with 18 bases between them.

The chain has TRBV18 and TRBJ2-2; TRBD2 aligns across 11 bases. This CDR3 is built from 17 residues. With V trimmed by 2 bases and J by 0 bases, 2 bases remained unmatched. The V gene's germline CDR1 is KGHSH and CDR2 LQKENI. DNA for the CDR3: TGTGCCAGCTCACCAGCTAGCGGGAGGCCGAACACCGGGGAGCTGTTTTTT. Encoded protein: CASSPASGRPNTGELFF.

The sample holds one count of this clone. This specimen includes other DNA sequences encoding the same CDR3. The chain joins TRBV9 to TRBJ1-2; D is uncertain. Germline assignment: CDR1 SGDLS and CDR2 YYNGEE. Trimming removed 4 bases at V and 4 bases at J, with 11 bases between. The CDR3 extends over 13 amino acids. The CDR3 coding sequence is TGTGCCAGCAGCCCTCCCTCAGGCTATGGCTACACCTTC. As protein: CASSPPSGYGYTF.

The chain is built from TRBV28 and TRBJ2-3; D is unclear. The V end lost 4 bases, the J end lost 3 bases, and 20 bases lay between the germline ends. This CDR3 region has 17 residues. Looked up from germline, CDR1 is MDHEN and CDR2 is SYDVKM. This chain's CDR3 is CASSYPSLASPTDTQYF. CDR3 in DNA: TGTGCCAGCAGTTATCCTTCGTTAGCCTCACCGACAGATACGCAGTATTTT.

This chain uses TRBV10-3 with TRBJ2-1; D perhaps matches TRBD2 (5 bases). The CDR3 contains 16 residues. Germline assignment: CDR1 ENHRY and CDR2 SYGVKD. The V gene lost 0 bases and the J gene lost 7 bases, with 16 bases spanning the gap. CDR3 region: CAISESTRRTDNEQFF. The CDR3 DNA sequence: TGTGCCATCAGTGAGTCCACCCGCCGGACTGATAATGAGCAGTTCTTC.

This chain connects TRBV19 to TRBJ2-2; no firm D call. The germline CDR1 and CDR2 sequences are LNHDA and SQIVND (reference sequence). The CDR3 covers 11 residues. The DNA of the CDR3 is TGTGTCACAAGAAACACCGGGGAGCTGTTTTTT. This encodes CVTRNTGELFF.

This chain links TRBV4-1 with TRBJ1-1; D may be TRBD1 (5 bases). The CDR3 totals 17 residues. Trimming cost V 0 bases and J 4 bases, with 18 bases left between them. Germline V gene sequence: CDR1 MGHRA, CDR2 YSYEKL. The DNA of the CDR3 is TGCGCCAGCAGCCAAGACCCTACCGCCAGGGTGGGCACTGAAGCTTTCTTT. This codes for CASSQDPTARVGTEAFF.

This chain links TRBV11-3 with TRBJ2-7; 14 bases agree with TRBD2. After removal of 4 bases from V and 3 bases from J, the junction contained 2 bases not matched to a gene. This CDR3 is 15 amino acids long. Germline assignment: CDR1 SGHNT and CDR2 YENEEA. The CDR3 DNA is TGTGCCAGCAGCTGGGGGACTAGCGGGAGCTACGAGCAGTACTTC. It codes for CASSWGTSGSYEQYF.

Only one count was recorded for this clone. The chain couples TRBV5-4 to TRBJ2-5; 8 bases map to TRBD1. The V gene's germline CDR1 is SGHNT and CDR2 YYREEE (reference sequence). Trimming cost V 0 bases and J 2 bases; bases outside gene matches: 0. This CDR3 comprises 14 residues. The CDR3 nucleotides are TGTGCCAGCAGCTTGGGGGACAGGCAAGAGACCCAGTACTTC. Translated: CASSLGDRQETQYF. The whole variable domain, filled in from reference TRBV5-4 and TRBJ2-5, reads ETGVTQSPTHLIKTRGQQVTLRCSSQSGHNTVSWYQQALGQGPQFIFQYYREEENGRGNFPPRFSGLQFPNYSSELNVNALELDDSALYLCASSLGDRQETQYFGPGTRLLVL.

The V call is TRBV13, the J call TRBJ2-7; 10 nucleotides match TRBD1. The CDR3 runs 16 residues. Germline-derived CDR1 and CDR2 are PRHDT and FYEKMQ (reference sequence). Losses at the gene ends were 3 bases for V and 5 bases for J; bases not matched to a gene: 10. CDR3 in amino acids: CASSFKTGTGVNEQYF. DNA of the CDR3: TGTGCCAGCAGCTTTAAAACCGGGACAGGGGTCAACGAGCAGTACTTC.

CDR3 in DNA: TGTGCCAGCAGGAGGGACAGCTTTTATGGCTACACCTTC. Protein sequence: CASRRDSFYGYTF. The rearrangement links TRBV6-5 to TRBJ1-2; TRBD1 matches 7 bases. This CDR3 comprises 13 residues. Germline values: CDR1 MNHEY, CDR2 SVGAGI. The ends lost 6 bases at V and 5 bases at J; junction bases unmatched: 6.

The rearrangement uses TRBV5-4 and TRBJ1-2, with TRBD1 matching 10 bases. The CDR3 has 15 amino acids. The germline CDR1 and CDR2 sequences are SGHNT and YYREEE (reference sequence). J lost 6 bases, V lost 4 bases, and 9 bases had no gene match. The CDR3 loop reads CASSPTTGTGDGYTF. The CDR3 DNA reads TGTGCCAGCAGCCCCACCACCGGGACAGGGGATGGCTACACCTTC.

This clone has a handful of counts. This rearrangement joins TRBV7-3 to TRBJ1-1; possible D gene TRBD1, 6 bases. This CDR3 region has 13 residues. Trimming removed 4 bases from V and 5 bases from J, with 11 bases in between. In germline, CDR1 is SGHTA, CDR2 FQGTGA. CDR3 coding DNA: TGTGCCAGCAGCTCACAGGGTGGGACTGAAGCTTTCTTT. Amino acids: CASSSQGGTEAFF.